This TCR beta chain was identified during a study of T cell repertoires in cytomegalovirus infection. For the study at large: Well-studied HLA-B-restricted epitopes and recently identified HLA-C-restricted epitopes of CMV were both used in the study. A matching HLA type, together with CMV infection, was signaled by public TCR beta signatures. Study-level findings and limits: HLA-C-restricted TCR beta clonotypes specific for CMV led the ex vivo response. Carriers of CMV plus the relevant HLA were identified by cumulative public TCR beta family frequency.

TCRdb processed the reads anew with MiXCR; each CDR3 protein has one entry. The sample has fewer than 950,000 distinct CDR3 sequences, approximately 30% seen once. Looked up from germline, CDR1 is SGHNT and CDR2 is YYREEE (reference sequence). Trimming pared 0 bases from V and 8 bases from J, leaving 8 bases between. The CDR3 sequence is 12 residues long. Notes on this clonotype: The antigen remains unidentified.

Sequencing used cultured CD8+ T cells from PBMCs, obtained from culture after CMV antigen stimulation. The gene calls are TRBV5-4 and TRBJ1-1; D gene ambiguous. This receptor was taken from a human donor in good health (CMV status not recorded). Some clones in this sample may be carry-over from other donors' samples. CDR3 sequence: CASSLDPREAFF. Written as DNA, the CDR3 is TGTGCCAGCAGCTTGGACCCTCGGGAAGCTTTCTTT.